This paragraph covers one TCR beta chain sequence. It lacks a known antigen. No much larger clone exists at a distance of one base, and base qualities are not known. These data belong to a study of a mutant IDH1 vaccine in newly diagnosed glioma (dated by TCRdb to the early 2020s). Turning to the overall study: Of the roughly 30 treated patients, 62.5% were male and around 40% were female, and the mean age was roughly 40 years. Prior to enrollment, patients had been given standard therapy consisting of radiotherapy alone, temozolomide alone, or radiochemotherapy with temozolomide, with the combination given to most patients. Six visits were used for peripheral blood collection: V03 (baseline), V05, V07, V10, V12 and V13. Longitudinal TCRB deep sequencing was performed for roughly 27 treated patients wherever samples were available for exploratory analyses.

Library preparation used the immunoSEQ multiplex PCR assay. The hsTCRB Kit was used according to the manufacturer's protocol to amplify rearranged TCR beta chain sequences. An Illumina MiSeq was used to sequence the TCRB libraries. For the original study's pipeline: Demultiplexing, trimming and gene mapping were performed with the kit vendor's proprietary platform. Held by TCRdb, this immuneACCESS table contains in-frame sequences only and omits some clones. Under half of the omission traces to an unresolved V gene where checked; the cause of the rest is unknown. V and J calls plus clone size are reproduced from that table; the DNA served to infer D and trimming. This sample holds approximately 100,000 clones; about 90% were observed only once. The biggest ten clones account for approximately 0.6% of the sample. Trimmed from V: 4 bases; trimmed from J: 1 base; junction bases lacking a gene match: 6. The CDR3 sequence holds 15 residues, the cysteine and phenylalanine included. The sequence is cut down to CDR3 DNA, 45 bases in frame from base 1. The germline V gene (reference sequence) sets CDR1 to GTSNPN and CDR2 to SVGIG.

The sample's time point label, decoded: baseline, week 1 (first vaccination visit). The meaning of the sample's treatment or condition label: pre-vaccination baseline after standard-of-care therapy. The donors had newly diagnosed IDH1-mutant astrocytomas of WHO grade 3 or 4 that showed loss of nuclear ATRX. The samples were drawn from NOA16, a multicentre, single-arm, open-label phase I trial in Germany that tested a mutant IDH1 peptide vaccine in humans for the first time. Visit V03 blood draws served as the baseline sample for immunogenicity testing. The DNeasy Blood and Tissue Kit was used to extract genomic DNA from EDTA blood for TCRB sequencing. General conclusions and limits of the study: The authors stated that sample limitations prevented analyses of patient blood samples from being reproduced. Across multiple MHC alleles, vaccine-induced immune responses were seen in around 93% of patients. Availability determined which PBMC samples were chosen for TCRB deep sequencing. No apparent relationship was observed between pseudoprogression and alterations in the top peripheral T cell clonotypes detected by TCRB sequencing.

Specimen: PBMCs, collected from a glioma patient treated with radiotherapy, temozolomide or both. The sequence derives from a woman aged 45-60 years with glioma. Recombination linked TRBV30 to TRBJ2-3; 9 bases in the junction line up with TRBD1. The DNA sequence is as follows: TGTGCCTGGAACCCGGGACAGGGCGGCACAGATACGCAGTATTTT. It codes for CAWNPGQGGTDTQYF. Supplemented by the reference TRBV30 and TRBJ2-3 proteins around the CDR3, the complete variable domain is SQTIHQWPATLVQPVGSPLSLECTVEGTSNPNLYWYRQAAGRGLQLLFYSVGIGQISSEVPQNLSASRPQDRQFILSSKKLLLSDSGFYLCAWNPGQGGTDTQYFGPGTRLTVL.